One and the same sample provided the 12 T cell receptor beta chains below, sequenced in a study of shared clonotypes between healthy human individuals. Using immunoSEQ multiplex PCR, the repertoire was profiled, and TCRdb retains in-frame clones only, with some absent. The sample has 2,100,000 or so clones, approximately 95% seen once. The material sequenced was naive CD4+ T cells sorted from blood. Subset indicated: CD45RA+ positively selected. These receptors all stem from a man aged 18 to 35 in good health.

The chain couples TRBV30 to TRBJ1-5; D is ambiguous. Looked up from germline, CDR1 is GTSNPN and CDR2 is SVGIG (reference sequence). CDR3 length: 13 residues. The V and J ends lost 2 bases and 3 bases respectively, with 8 bases between them. The CDR3 region has the DNA TGTGCCTGGAGTCCCGGGATCAATCAGCCCCAGCATTTT. It yields the protein CAWSPGINQPQHF.

The chain couples TRBV9 to TRBJ2-5; 8 bases align to TRBD1. The CDR3 has 14 amino acids. The trim removed 5 bases at V and 1 base at J, leaving 4 bases unmatched. Germline V gene data show CDR1 as SGDLS and CDR2 as YYNGEE. The CDR3: CASSAGGLQETQYF. CDR3 sequence (DNA): TGTGCCAGCAGTGCAGGGGGCCTCCAAGAGACCCAGTACTTC.

The genes are TRBV18 and TRBJ2-5, with D hard to call. V lost 9 bases and J lost 4, with 21 bases in between. Germline V gene data show CDR1 as KGHSH and CDR2 as LQKENI. The CDR3 has 15 residues. As DNA, the CDR3 is TGTGCCAGTCGTGTTAGTTCGGCGCTAGGAGAGACCCAGTACTTC. As protein: CASRVSSALGETQYF.

The rearrangement uses TRBV10-3 and TRBJ2-5; D possibly corresponds to TRBD2 (5 bases). The CDR3 totals 15 residues. V dropped 0 bases and J dropped 2 bases, with 10 bases sitting between them. CDR1 ENHRY and CDR2 SYGVKD come from the germline V gene. This CDR3 is CAISESPGNQETQYF. The CDR3 DNA sequence: TGTGCCATCAGTGAGTCCCCCGGGAATCAAGAGACCCAGTACTTC.

A single count supports this clone. Different DNA sequences within this sample yield the same CDR3. The chain is built from TRBV9 and TRBJ2-2, with D tentatively TRBD1 or TRBD2 (6 bases each). Germline V gene data show CDR1 as SGDLS and CDR2 as YYNGEE. The CDR3 has 16 amino acids. Trimming cost V 0 bases and J 0 bases, with 9 bases left between them. Here the CDR3 reads CASSVDGGANTGELFF. DNA for the CDR3: TGTGCCAGCAGCGTAGACGGGGGCGCGAACACCGGGGAGCTGTTTTTT.

V gene TRBV7-9 combines with J gene TRBJ1-2, with no clear D. V lost 1 base to trimming and J lost 4 bases, with 13 bases between them. From germline, CDR1 is SEHNR and CDR2 FQNEAQ (reference sequence). The CDR3 runs 15 residues. The CDR3 sequence: CASSLEAALGYGYTF. CDR3 in DNA: TGTGCCAGCAGCTTAGAGGCAGCCCTAGGCTATGGCTACACCTTC.

As DNA, the CDR3 is TGTGCCAGTCACCAGAGCTCCTACAATGAGCAGTTCTTC. Translated: CASHQSSYNEQFF. This chain joins TRBV6-6 and TRBJ2-1; D remains unclear. From germline, CDR1 is MNHNY and CDR2 SVGAGI (reference sequence). The germline V and J ends were trimmed by 9 bases and 0 bases, with 9 bases remaining between them. The CDR3 covers 13 residues.

This clone was detected only once. This rearrangement joins TRBV19 to TRBJ2-5, with 7 nucleotides matching TRBD1. The V segment lost 5 bases and the J segment 8 bases; nucleotides outside the gene matches: 5. The CDR3 covers 12 residues. Germline CDR1 reads LNHDA; CDR2 reads SQIVND (reference sequence). The CDR3 DNA reads TGTGCCAGTAGTCAACAGGGGTACACCCAGTACTTC. It is translated as CASSQQGYTQYF.

Points on this clone: Distinct nucleotide sequences in the sample also encode this CDR3. The chain recombines TRBV5-1 with TRBJ2-7; possibly TRBD2 for D (6 bases). The CDR3 sequence is 13 residues long. Germline V gives CDR1 SGHRS, CDR2 YFSETQ. V was shortened by 4 bases and J by 2 bases, with 10 bases between the two germline ends. CDR3 sequence: CASSRGTAYEQYF. The CDR3 DNA follows: TGCGCCAGCAGCCGCGGGACTGCCTACGAGCAGTACTTC.

The chain has TRBV5-1 and TRBJ2-7; 9 bases map to TRBD2. This CDR3 is 14 amino acids long. V dropped 4 bases and J dropped 3; count of bases not matched to a gene: 5. Germline loops: CDR1 SGHRS, CDR2 YFSETQ. CDR3 nucleotide sequence: TGCGCCAGCAGCCGGGGACTAGCTGTCTACGAGCAGTACTTC. Its translation: CASSRGLAVYEQYF.

The chain recombines TRBV11-2 with TRBJ1-2; D call uncertain. This CDR3 region has 16 residues. V was trimmed by 4 bases and J by 4 bases, leaving 19 bases between them. Germline V lookup: CDR1 SGHAT, CDR2 FQNNGV. The CDR3 DNA reads TGTGCCAGCAGCTCCCCCCTGGTTAGAGGATCCTATGGCTACACCTTC. Translating gives CASSSPLVRGSYGYTF.

The gene calls are TRBV4-1 and TRBJ1-4, with TRBD1 matching over 7 bases. The germline CDR1 and CDR2 sequences are MGHRA and YSYEKL. The J segment lost 17 bases and the V segment lost 0 bases, leaving 6 bases of the junction unmatched. The CDR3 consists of 12 residues. CDR3 loop: CASSQDVGGVFF. The CDR3 DNA reads as TGCGCCAGCAGCCAAGATGTAGGGGGCGTATTTTTT.